This TCR beta chain was retrieved from a study of shared clonotypes between healthy human individuals. The table came from immunoSEQ multiplex PCR; TCRdb's copy has only in-frame clones and leaves some out. Of 2 million to 2.5 million clones listed, around 95% are singletons. CDR3 length: 15 residues. Trimming took 5 bases from V and 7 from J, leaving 20 bases between them. The germline V gene has CDR1 MNHEY and CDR2 SVGAGI. This sequence originates from a man aged 18-30 years in good health. Material for sequencing was naive CD4+ T cells sorted from blood. Stated subset: CD45RA+ positively selected. V gene TRBV6-5 combines with J gene TRBJ1-2; no clear D. The chain's CDR3 is CASSHEGVAFLGYTF. Here the CDR3 DNA reads TGTGCCAGCAGTCACGAGGGTGTTGCATTCCTTGGCTACACCTTC.